The subject of this entry is one T cell receptor beta chain. Its cognate antigen is unknown. The data are from a study of cytomegalovirus exposure and HLA in healthy donors. The wider study: Sequencing of about 200 million T cells in an earlier analysis found 95 million to 120 million unique TCR beta sequences.

Amplification used 60 Vbeta primers and 13 Jbeta primers. The authors' processing: The authors later counted tens of millions of unique TCR beta chains, approximately 12 million of them shared. Sequenced by immunoSEQ multiplex PCR; TCRdb stores in-frame clones only, minus some. D and trimming come from the DNA, and the V and J calls and clone size come from that table. The data show under 200,000 clones, over 75% seen once. General study points: A later analysis linked a missense DCLRE1C variant to TCR beta V- and J-gene trimming.

The V and J ends lost 4 bases and 8 bases respectively, with 12 bases between them. Germline CDR1 is SGHTA and CDR2 is FQGNSA. This CDR3 is built from 13 residues. Donors had nominal health at sampling but likely had unrecorded immune exposures. Material: PBMCs. The chain has TRBV7-2 and TRBJ1-5; D perhaps matches TRBD1 (5 bases). This clonotype originated in a man aged 50 to 60 in good health and CMV-seropositive. DNA of the CDR3: TGTGCCAGCAGCTCACAGGAATCAAAGCCCCAGCATTTT. It specifies CASSSQESKPQHF.